These 6 T cell receptor beta chains were all obtained from the same sample, sequenced in a study of blood T cell repertoires in COVID-19. The assay was immunoSEQ multiplex PCR, and TCRdb's table has in-frame clones only and misses some. This sample has 190,000 or so clones, with about 87% found just once. Sequencing was done on a sample of peripheral blood. Source of these receptors: a man between 35 and 55 years old with active or convalescent COVID-19.

The chain recombines TRBV2 with TRBJ2-4; 7 bases map to TRBD1. Germline V gene lookup returns CDR1 SNHLY and CDR2 FYNNEI. CDR3 length: 15 residues. The V and J ends lost 6 bases and 0 bases, in that order; junction bases with no gene match: 5. The CDR3: CASSGQALAKNIQYF. The CDR3 DNA sequence: TGTGCCAGCAGCGGACAGGCTCTAGCCAAAAACATTCAGTACTTC. Full variable domain (missing parts from reference TRBV2 and TRBJ2-4): EPEVTQTPSHQVTQMGQEVILRCVPISNHLYFYWYRQILGQKVEFLVSFYNNEISEKSEIFDDQFSVERPDGSNFTLKIRSTKLEDSAMYFCASSGQALAKNIQYFGAGTRLSVL.

V usage is TRBV5-1 and J usage is TRBJ2-1, with D perhaps matching TRBD1 (5 bases). Trimming cost V 4 bases and J 6 bases, with 14 bases left between them. Germline values: CDR1 SGHRS, CDR2 YFSETQ. This CDR3 contains 14 residues. DNA of the CDR3: TGCGCCAGCAGCCCAGGGTCCAACTCCAATGAGCAGTTCTTC. Translated, it gives CASSPGSNSNEQFF.

This chain links TRBV2 with TRBJ1-6; D ambiguous. The germline V gene encodes CDR1 SNHLY and CDR2 FYNNEI. V lost 5 bases and J 6 bases, leaving 14 bases between the germline ends. This CDR3 region has 15 residues. The CDR3 region is CASSTMRDANSPLHF. The CDR3 DNA sequence: TGTGCCAGCAGTACTATGAGGGATGCTAATTCACCCCTCCACTTT.

The chain joins TRBV6-5 to TRBJ2-1; 7 bases match TRBD2. Trimming took 2 bases from V and 9 from J; bases not matched to a gene: 7. The CDR3 length is 14 residues. From germline, CDR1 is MNHEY and CDR2 SVGAGI. The CDR3 nucleotides are TGTGCCAGCAGTTACGGGACTACCGCCGGTGAGCAGTTCTTC. It is translated as CASSYGTTAGEQFF.

This chain connects TRBV2 to TRBJ2-2, with D maybe TRBD1 (6 bases). V was pared by 3 bases and J by 7 bases, with 9 bases between. The V gene's germline CDR1 is SNHLY and CDR2 FYNNEI. The CDR3 is made up of 13 amino acids. In DNA form, the CDR3 reads TGTGCCAGCAGTGAGGGGGCCGACGGGGAGCTGTTTTTT. Its protein is CASSEGADGELFF. Together with reference TRBV2 and TRBJ2-2, the CDR3 gives the full variable domain: EPEVTQTPSHQVTQMGQEVILRCVPISNHLYFYWYRQILGQKVEFLVSFYNNEISEKSEIFDDQFSVERPDGSNFTLKIRSTKLEDSAMYFCASSEGADGELFFGEGSRLTVL.

The rearrangement uses TRBV27 and TRBJ2-1; 10 bases align to TRBD2. J gave up 6 bases and V 3 bases, and 5 bases lay outside the gene matches. There are 15 residues in the CDR3. Germline CDR1 is MNHEY and CDR2 is SMNVEV (reference sequence). This chain's CDR3 is CASSFERGGGNEQFF. CDR3 in DNA: TGTGCCAGCAGTTTCGAGCGGGGGGGAGGCAATGAGCAGTTCTTC.